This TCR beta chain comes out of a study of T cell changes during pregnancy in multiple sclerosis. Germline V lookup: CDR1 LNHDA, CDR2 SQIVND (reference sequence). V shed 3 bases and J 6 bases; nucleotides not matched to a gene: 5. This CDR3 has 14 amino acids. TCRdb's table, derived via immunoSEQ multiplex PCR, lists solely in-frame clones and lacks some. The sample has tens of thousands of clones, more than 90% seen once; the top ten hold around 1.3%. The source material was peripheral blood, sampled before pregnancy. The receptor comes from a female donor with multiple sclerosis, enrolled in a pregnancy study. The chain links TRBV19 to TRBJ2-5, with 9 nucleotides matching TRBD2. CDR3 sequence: CASSIRTSVKTQYF. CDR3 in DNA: TGTGCCAGTAGTATCCGGACTAGCGTGAAGACCCAGTACTTC.